The 21 T cell receptor beta chains below were found in one sample sequenced in a study of tumor-infiltrating lymphocytes in primary liver carcinoma. The authors made TCR beta cDNA from about 500 ng total RNA with a constant-region primer. Generation of the TCR beta libraries relied on three nested multiplex PCR rounds using slightly modified ARM-PCR. The two initial PCR rounds, nine to eleven cycles each, used TRBV1-TRBV30 forward and C-beta reverse primers. TCRdb re-called the multiplex PCR reads with MiXCR, one entry per CDR3 protein. The table has under 110,000 distinct CDR3 sequences, around two thirds seen once; the top ten hold 12%. Investigators took RNA and DNA out together from 20-30 mg of unsorted bulk tissue. The specimen was liver tumor tissue from sampling region 2. Subset specified: tumor region T2, inferior pole. These receptors came from an older woman with primary liver carcinoma and hepatitis B virus infection.

The chain employs TRBV19 and TRBJ2-3; 8 bases fit TRBD1. The CDR3 runs 14 residues. V lost 3 bases, J lost 1 base, and 0 bases stayed unmatched. Germline CDR1 LNHDA, CDR2 SQIVND (reference sequence). CDR3 sequence: CASSMTGGTDTQYF. The CDR3 nucleotides are TGTGCCAGTAGTATGACAGGGGGCACAGATACGCAGTATTTT.

This clonotype is a singleton in its sample. V is TRBV29-1 and J is TRBJ2-5; TRBD1 matches at 7 bases. The CDR3 sequence is 12 residues long. Germline-derived CDR1 and CDR2 are SQVTM and ANQGSEA. The J segment lost 7 bases and the V segment lost 6 bases, leaving 8 bases of the junction unmatched. CDR3 DNA sequence: TGCAGCGTGACAGGGATAGGATGGACCCAGTACTTC. Amino acids: CSVTGIGWTQYF.

This clonotype has at least ten counts. The chain combines TRBV4-1 with TRBJ2-1, with D possibly being TRBD1 or TRBD2 (6 bases each). Germline V lookup: CDR1 MGHRA, CDR2 YSYEKL. Trimming stripped 6 bases from V and 8 bases from J, with 20 bases between. CDR3 length: 15 amino acids. CDR3 protein: CASRSRGLGTHEQFF. For the CDR3, the DNA is TGCGCCAGCAGGTCCAGGGGACTTGGTACTCATGAGCAGTTCTTC.

As regards this clonotype: One end of the junction varies from germline; a read error may be responsible. The chain employs TRBV6-5 and TRBJ2-6; perhaps TRBD1 as D (5 bases). The CDR3 extends over 13 amino acids. Germline V gene lookup returns CDR1 MNHEY and CDR2 SVGAGI. CDR3 in amino acids: CATRLSGANVLTF. In nucleotides, the CDR3 is TGTGCCACAAGGTTAAGTGGGGCCAATGTCCTGACTTTC.

About this clonotype: A much larger clone is a single base away; this may be a read error. V is TRBV6-1 and J is TRBJ2-3; D possibly corresponds to TRBD2 (6 bases). The CDR3 has 15 amino acids. Germline values: CDR1 MNHNS, CDR2 SASEGT. This chain's CDR3 is CASSVGGPLTGTQYF. As DNA, the CDR3 is TGTGCCAGCAGTGTTGGAGGGCCTCTCACAGGTACGCAGTATTTT.

This clonotype has a single count. Its ends do not fully match the called genes, so a read error is possible. The chain has TRBV18 and TRBJ1-1, with TRBD1 matching 7 bases. Germline CDR1 is KGHSH and CDR2 is LQKENI. There are 13 residues in the CDR3. The CDR3 loop reads CASFGTANSEAFF. CDR3 DNA: TGTGCCAGCTTTGGGACAGCTAACAGTGAAGCTTTCTTT.

The chain is built from TRBV28 and TRBJ2-1, with 12 nucleotides matching TRBD2. CDR1 is MDHEN, CDR2 SYDVKM, per germline. J lost 3 bases, V lost 5 bases, and 20 bases had no gene match. CDR3 length: 21 amino acids. The CDR3 DNA reads as TGTGCCAGCAGTCTCCGTCCCGAGACTAGCGGGAGCTCCTTTTTCTACAATGAGCAGTTCTTC. Translating gives CASSLRPETSGSSFFYNEQFF. Variable domain in full (rest from reference TRBV28 and TRBJ2-1): DVKVTQSSRYLVKRTGEKVFLECVQDMDHENMFWYRQDPGLGLRLIYFSYDVKMKEKGDIPEGYSVSREKKERFSLILESASTNQTSMYLCASSLRPETSGSSFFYNEQFFGPGTRLTVL.

The count of this clonotype is one. The chain uses TRBV11-2 and TRBJ1-1; perhaps TRBD1 as D (5 bases). This CDR3 has 15 amino acids. Germline V gene data show CDR1 as SGHAT and CDR2 as FQNNGV. The V gene lost 7 bases and the J gene lost 5 bases, with 20 bases spanning the gap. The CDR3 here is CASTMTVGGTTEAFF. The CDR3 coding sequence is TGTGCCAGCACCATGACCGTCGGGGGTACGACTGAAGCTTTCTTT.

This clonotype was recorded many times. At one boundary the junction diverges from the germline segment, which might be a read error. J is TRBJ2-7 and V is TRBV5-6; a possible D gene is TRBD2 (5 bases). The CDR3 has 12 residues. From germline, CDR1 is SGHDT and CDR2 YYEEEE. CDR3 DNA: TGTGCCAGCAGCTTTTGGAACCAGGAGGTCCACTTC. Protein sequence: CASSFWNQEVHF.

Notes on this clonotype: A junction boundary mismatches the germline segment, possibly from a read error. The chain is built from TRBV6-1 and TRBJ2-7, with D perhaps TRBD1 or TRBD2 (5 bases each). The V gene's germline CDR1 is MNHNS and CDR2 SASEGT. There are 14 residues in the CDR3. DNA for the CDR3: TGTGCCAGCAGTGAAGCTTTCGAGGGGTACGAGTGGTATTTC. Its translation is CASSEAFEGYEWYF.

About this clonotype: The junction departs from germline at one end; a sequencing error may be responsible. The chain carries TRBV6-4 and TRBJ2-1; possibly TRBD2 for D (5 bases). Germline lookup yields CDR1 MRHNA and CDR2 SNTAGT. CDR3 length: 13 residues. CDR3 nucleotide sequence: TGTGCCAGCAGTCAGGACTCATACAATGGGCAGTTCTTC. Its translation: CASSQDSYNGQFF.

Regarding this clonotype: A much larger clone differs from this one at a single base, so this may be a read error. The CDR3 DNA reads as TGTGCCAGCAGCCATGATCAAGGGGATTATAAAACCATATATTTT. Its protein is CASSHDQGDYKTIYF. The chain links TRBV14 to TRBJ1-3; possibly TRBD1 for D (5 bases). This CDR3 has 15 amino acids. Trimming cost V 3 bases and J 10 bases, with 19 bases left between them. Germline CDR1 reads SGHDN; CDR2 reads FVKESK.

The chain uses TRBV5-4 and TRBJ2-7; no firm D call. V was shortened by 6 bases and J by 7 bases, with 20 bases between the two germline ends. The CDR3 consists of 14 residues. Germline values: CDR1 SGHNT, CDR2 YYREEE (reference sequence). The CDR3 region is CASNQGLAVSEQYF. The CDR3 coding sequence is TGTGCCAGCAACCAAGGATTAGCCGTTTCAGAGCAGTACTTC. Full variable domain (remainder filled in from reference TRBV5-4 and TRBJ2-7): ETGVTQSPTHLIKTRGQQVTLRCSSQSGHNTVSWYQQALGQGPQFIFQYYREEENGRGNFPPRFSGLQFPNYSSELNVNALELDDSALYLCASNQGLAVSEQYFGPGTRLTVT.

About this clonotype: This may be a read error: a much more frequent sequence differs by one nucleotide. The chain joins TRBV6-5 to TRBJ2-3; 8 bases line up with TRBD1. The CDR3 contains 11 residues. Germline assignment: CDR1 MNHEY and CDR2 SVGAGI. Unmatched junction bases numbered 9, after V lost 8 bases and J lost 14 bases. CDR3 DNA: TGTGCCAGCGATAGACAGGGGCCGCGGTATTTT. Translated: CASDRQGPRYF.

The chain uses TRBV19 and TRBJ2-1; maybe TRBD2 (5 bases). The CDR3 has 15 residues. The V and J ends lost 3 bases and 5 bases respectively, with 14 bases between them. CDR1 and CDR2 from the germline V gene are LNHDA and SQIVND (reference sequence). CDR3 sequence: CASSMRLRKDNEQFF. The CDR3 DNA follows: TGTGCCAGTAGTATGAGACTAAGGAAGGACAATGAGCAGTTCTTC.

This clonotype appeared many times. This chain links TRBV30 with TRBJ1-4; D uncertain. V was pared by 2 bases and J by 7 bases, with 14 bases between. The germline V gene encodes CDR1 GTSNPN and CDR2 SVGIG (reference sequence). CDR3 length: 14 residues. The CDR3 DNA sequence: TGTGCCTGGAGTCTAGGCGGGCTCGGTGAAAAACTGTTTTTT. It encodes CAWSLGGLGEKLFF.

This clonotype was observed a single time. Sequence at one end of the junction differs from germline and may be a read error. The J gene is TRBJ2-7, the V gene TRBV11-2; maybe TRBD2 (6 bases). The CDR3 contains 15 residues. Germline CDR1 SGHAT, CDR2 FQNNGV. In DNA, the CDR3 is TGTGACAGCAGCTTAGACTCTGCGGGGACCTACAAGCAGTACTTC. As protein: CDSSLDSAGTYKQYF.

This clonotype was recorded only once. Germline and junction disagree at one end, which may indicate a read error. V and J are TRBV5-1 and TRBJ2-7; D remains unclear. There are 13 residues in the CDR3. Germline V lookup: CDR1 SGHRS, CDR2 YFSETQ. CDR3 sequence: CVSSPGGLSEQYF. The CDR3 bases are TGCGTCAGCAGCCCGGGTGGCCTCTCAGAGCAGTACTTC.

Of note for this clonotype: This may be a read error: a much more frequent sequence differs by one nucleotide. The chain is built from TRBV5-5 and TRBJ2-3; D unclear. CDR1 is SGHKS, CDR2 YYEKEE, per germline (reference sequence). This CDR3 has 13 amino acids. The CDR3 here is CASSFSHTDRQYF. The CDR3 coding sequence is TGTGCCAGCAGCTTTTCTCACACAGATAGGCAGTATTTT.

The chain recombines TRBV28 with TRBJ2-7, with TRBD1 identical over 9 bases. Germline V lookup: CDR1 MDHEN, CDR2 SYDVKM. There are 18 residues in the CDR3. The junction had 19 bases not matched to a gene; V was cut back by 6 bases and J by 4 bases. CDR3: CASRLRRPTGTGIYEQYF. As DNA, the CDR3 is TGTGCCAGCAGACTACGGAGACCAACCGGGACAGGGATTTACGAGCAGTACTTC.

Regarding this clonotype: Lacking the conserved final phenylalanine or tryptophan, this CDR3 likely reflects a read error. The chain recombines TRBV29-1 with TRBJ2-5, with 7 bases matching TRBD1. Germline CDR1 and CDR2: SQVTM and ANQGSEA. This CDR3 has 15 amino acids. CDR3 amino acids: CGVEGPTGFIETQYL. The CDR3 DNA reads as TGCGGCGTTGAAGGCCCGACAGGGTTCATTGAGACCCAGTACCTC.